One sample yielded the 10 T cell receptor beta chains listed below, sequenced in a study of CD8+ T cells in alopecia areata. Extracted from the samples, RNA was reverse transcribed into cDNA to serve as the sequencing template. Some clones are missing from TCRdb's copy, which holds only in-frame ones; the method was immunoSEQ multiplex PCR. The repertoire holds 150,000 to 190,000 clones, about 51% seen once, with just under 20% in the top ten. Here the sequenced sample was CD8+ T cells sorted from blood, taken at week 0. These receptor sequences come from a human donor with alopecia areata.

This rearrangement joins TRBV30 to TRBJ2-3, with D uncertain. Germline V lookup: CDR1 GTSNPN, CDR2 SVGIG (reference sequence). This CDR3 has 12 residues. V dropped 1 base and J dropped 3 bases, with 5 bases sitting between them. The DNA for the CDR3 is TGTGCCTGGAGTGCTGGTACAGATACGCAGTATTTT. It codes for CAWSAGTDTQYF.

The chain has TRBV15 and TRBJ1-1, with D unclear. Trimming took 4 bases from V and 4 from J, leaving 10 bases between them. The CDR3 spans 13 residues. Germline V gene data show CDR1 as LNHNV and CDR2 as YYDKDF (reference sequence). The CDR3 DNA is TGTGCCACCAGCAAGGACTGGAGCACTGAAGCTTTCTTT. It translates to CATSKDWSTEAFF.

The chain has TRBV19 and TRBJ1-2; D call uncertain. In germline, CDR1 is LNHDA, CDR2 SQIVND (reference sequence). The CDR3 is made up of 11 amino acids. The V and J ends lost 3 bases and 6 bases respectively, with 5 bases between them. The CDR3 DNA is TGTGCCAGTAGTATGTCGGATGGCTACACCTTC. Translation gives CASSMSDGYTF.

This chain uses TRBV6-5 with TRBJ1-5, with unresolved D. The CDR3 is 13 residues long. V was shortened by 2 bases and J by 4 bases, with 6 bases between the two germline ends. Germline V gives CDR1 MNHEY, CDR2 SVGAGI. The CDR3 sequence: CASSYDSNQPQHF. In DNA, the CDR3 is TGTGCCAGCAGTTACGATAGTAATCAGCCCCAGCATTTT.

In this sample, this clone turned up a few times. This chain's CDR3 is CASSLPRRAQASYYEQYF. Here the CDR3 DNA reads TGCGCCAGCAGCCTTCCCCGGCGGGCCCAAGCCTCATACTACGAGCAGTACTTC. The chain couples TRBV4-1 to TRBJ2-7, with D possibly matching TRBD2 (5 bases). In germline, CDR1 is MGHRA, CDR2 YSYEKL. This CDR3 is built from 18 residues. Trimming pared 4 bases from V and 3 bases from J, leaving 25 bases between.

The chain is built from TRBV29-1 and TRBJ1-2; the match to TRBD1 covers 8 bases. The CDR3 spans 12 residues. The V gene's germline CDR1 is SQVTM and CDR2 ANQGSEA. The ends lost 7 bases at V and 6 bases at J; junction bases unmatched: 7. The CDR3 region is CSGTGGGHGYTF. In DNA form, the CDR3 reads TGCAGCGGTACAGGGGGAGGGCATGGCTACACCTTC.

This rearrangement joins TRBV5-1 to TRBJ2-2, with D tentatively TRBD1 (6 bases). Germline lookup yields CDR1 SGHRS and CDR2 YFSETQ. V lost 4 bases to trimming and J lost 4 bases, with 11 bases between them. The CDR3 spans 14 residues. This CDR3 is CASSGGRGTGELFF. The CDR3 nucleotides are TGCGCCAGCAGCGGGGGCCGCGGCACCGGGGAGCTGTTTTTT.

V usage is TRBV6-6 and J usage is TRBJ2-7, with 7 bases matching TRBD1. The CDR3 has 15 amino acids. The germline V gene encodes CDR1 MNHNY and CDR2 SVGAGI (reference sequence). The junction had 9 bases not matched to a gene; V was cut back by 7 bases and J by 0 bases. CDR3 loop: CASTQDRSSSYEQYF. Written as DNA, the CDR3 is TGTGCCAGCACCCAGGACAGGAGCAGCTCCTACGAGCAGTACTTC.

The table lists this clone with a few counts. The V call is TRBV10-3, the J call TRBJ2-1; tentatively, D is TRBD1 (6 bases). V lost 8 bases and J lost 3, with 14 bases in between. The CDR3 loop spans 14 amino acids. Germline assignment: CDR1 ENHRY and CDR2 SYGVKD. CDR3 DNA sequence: TGTGCCATCCAAAGGACAGATCACTACAATGAGCAGTTCTTC. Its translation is CAIQRTDHYNEQFF.

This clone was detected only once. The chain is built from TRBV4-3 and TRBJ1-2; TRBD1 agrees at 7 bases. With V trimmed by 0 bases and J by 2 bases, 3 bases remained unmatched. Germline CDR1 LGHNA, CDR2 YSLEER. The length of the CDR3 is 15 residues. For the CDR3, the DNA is TGCGCCAGCAGCCAAGATACAGGGGAAAACTATGGCTACACCTTC. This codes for CASSQDTGENYGYTF.